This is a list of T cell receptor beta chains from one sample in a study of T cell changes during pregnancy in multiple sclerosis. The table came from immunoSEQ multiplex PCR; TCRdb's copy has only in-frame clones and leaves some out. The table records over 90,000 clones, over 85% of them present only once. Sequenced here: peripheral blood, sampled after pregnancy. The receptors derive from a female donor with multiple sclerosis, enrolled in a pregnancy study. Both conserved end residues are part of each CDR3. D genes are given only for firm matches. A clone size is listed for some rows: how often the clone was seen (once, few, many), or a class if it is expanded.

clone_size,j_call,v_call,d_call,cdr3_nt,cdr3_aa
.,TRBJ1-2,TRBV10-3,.,TGTGCCATCAGTGAGTCCCTGTATGGCTACACCTTC,CAISESLYGYTF
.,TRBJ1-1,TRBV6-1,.,TGTGCCAGCCGTAACGTTTTGGACAGTGAAGCTTTCTTT,CASRNVLDSEAFF
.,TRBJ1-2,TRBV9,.,TGTGCCAGCAGCGTAGCTACCGGTTATAGTCGAGATGGCTACACCTTC,CASSVATGYSRDGYTF
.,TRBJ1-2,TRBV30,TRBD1,TGTGCCTGGACCCTGACAGGGGGTATTATTGGCTACACCTTC,CAWTLTGGIIGYTF
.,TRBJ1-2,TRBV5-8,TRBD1,TGTGCCAGCAGCTTCGGACAGGGAGGCGGCTACACCTTC,CASSFGQGGGYTF
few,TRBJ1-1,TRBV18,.,TGTGCCAGCTCACCAATCCAGGGGCTGGAAGCTTTCTTT,CASSPIQGLEAFF
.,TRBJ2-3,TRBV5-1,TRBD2,TGCGCCAGCAGCTTAGCGGGAGACTTGGATACGCAGTATTTT,CASSLAGDLDTQYF
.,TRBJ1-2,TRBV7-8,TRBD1,TGTGCCAGCAGACGCCGGACAGGGGGCGACTATGGCTACACCTTC,CASRRRTGGDYGYTF
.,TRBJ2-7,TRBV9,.,TGTGCCAGCAGCGCAGGACAGGAGCAGTACTTC,CASSAGQEQYF
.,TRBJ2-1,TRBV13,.,TGTGCCACCTTACAGGGTCCCTCCTACAATGAGCAGTTCTTC,CATLQGPSYNEQFF
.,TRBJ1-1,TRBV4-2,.,TGTGCCAGCAGCCAAGTGGGAGGGCGGCCGGACACTGAAGCTTTCTTT,CASSQVGGRPDTEAFF
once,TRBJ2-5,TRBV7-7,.,TGTGCCAGCAGCTTAGGCGGCGGCATAACCCTTCAAGAGACCCAGTACTTC,CASSLGGGITLQETQYF
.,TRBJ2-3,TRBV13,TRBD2,TGTGCCAGCAGCTTGGGACTATACACGGATACGCAGTATTTT,CASSLGLYTDTQYF
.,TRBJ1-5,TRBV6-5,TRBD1,TGTGCCAGCAGATTAAACAGGGGCCAGCCCCAGCATTTT,CASRLNRGQPQHF
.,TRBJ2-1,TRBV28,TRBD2,TGTGCCAGCAGATCTAGCGGGAGGGCGGGCAATGAGCAGTTCTTC,CASRSSGRAGNEQFF
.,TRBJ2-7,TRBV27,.,TGTGCCAGCAGTTTAGCGGGGAGCTCCTACGAGCAGTACTTC,CASSLAGSSYEQYF
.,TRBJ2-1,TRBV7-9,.,TGTGCCAGCAGCTTAGCGGCGGTTCCTTGGAATGAGCAGTTCTTC,CASSLAAVPWNEQFF
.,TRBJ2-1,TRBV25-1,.,TGTGCCAGCAGTGAATTTTTAGTTTCTGAGCAGTTCTTC,CASSEFLVSEQFF
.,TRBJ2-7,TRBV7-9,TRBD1,TGTGCCAGCAGCTTCGTCACAGGGGGCCTTTTCAACGAGCAGTACTTC,CASSFVTGGLFNEQYF
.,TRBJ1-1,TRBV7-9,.,TGTGCCAGCAGCTTAGAAGAGAAAGCTTTCTTT,CASSLEEKAFF
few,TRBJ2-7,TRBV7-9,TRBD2,TGTGCCAGCAGCTTACGGACTAGCCCTAAGGACGAGCAGTACTTC,CASSLRTSPKDEQYF
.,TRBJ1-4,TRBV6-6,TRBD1,TGTGCCAGCAGTTCTAGGGGGCGGGAAAAACTGTTTTTT,CASSSRGREKLFF
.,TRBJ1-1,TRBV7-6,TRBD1,TGTGCCAGCAGCAAAACCAACAGGGGCACTGAAGCTTTCTTT,CASSKTNRGTEAFF
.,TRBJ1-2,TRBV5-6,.,TGTGCCAGCAGCTCGCCATCGCGGGCGCAAGGCTACACCTTC,CASSSPSRAQGYTF
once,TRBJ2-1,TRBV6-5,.,TGTGCCAGCAGATCCCAGGGATTGGATGAGCAGTTCTTC,CASRSQGLDEQFF
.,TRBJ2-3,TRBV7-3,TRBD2,TGTGCCAGCAGTCGTCAGGGACTAGCGGTCACAGATACGCAGTATTTT,CASSRQGLAVTDTQYF
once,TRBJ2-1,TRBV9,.,TGTGCCAGCAGCGGAGAGGGAAACAACAATGAGCAGTTCTTC,CASSGEGNNNEQFF
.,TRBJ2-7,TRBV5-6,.,TGTGCCAGCAGCCTCTCAAGCTCCAACGAGCAGTACTTC,CASSLSSSNEQYF
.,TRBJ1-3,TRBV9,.,TGTGCCAGCAGCGTCGCAGGGGATGGAAACACCATATATTTT,CASSVAGDGNTIYF
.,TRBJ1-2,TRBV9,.,TGTGCCAGCAGCCCAGAGGACAGAAACTATGGCTACACCTTC,CASSPEDRNYGYTF